The clone carrying this TCR beta chain showed up just a few times. Its antigen is unknown. The germline V gene has CDR1 SGHTA and CDR2 FQGNSA. This CDR3 region has 15 residues. V was shortened by 2 bases and J by 2 bases, with 13 bases between the two germline ends. Findings of the study overall: Tumor memory CD4+ T cell TCR gene usage clustered with blood and lymph node memory CD4+ cells and lymph node naive CD4+ cells.

Semi-nested PCR with Nested Universal Primer A followed constant-region reverse priming of full-length variable regions. Each CDR3 protein gets one entry after TCRdb re-called the 5' RACE reads with MiXCR. The sample contains around 52,000 distinct CDR3 sequences, 25% to 30% of which appear only once. This rearrangement joins TRBV7-2 to TRBJ2-7, with D perhaps TRBD2 (5 bases). The origin of this receptor is a female donor with breast cancer. Sequences were obtained from tumor-infiltrating memory CD4+ T cells sorted from the breast tumor. Subset defined: memory CD4+ T cells, CD4+CD45RO+CD25-. CDR3: CASSLYISGAYEQYF. CDR3 sequence (DNA): TGTGCCAGCAGCTTATATATAAGCGGAGCCTACGAGCAGTACTTC.